Listed here is a single T cell receptor beta chain. Its antigen remains unidentified. The method was immunoSEQ multiplex PCR; TCRdb's version includes in-frame clones alone and lacks a portion of them. The table includes fewer than 200,000 clones, about four fifths detected once. J lost 4 bases, V lost 3 bases, and 7 bases had no gene match. This CDR3 spans 15 amino acids. Germline CDR1 reads MNHEY; CDR2 reads SMNVEV (reference sequence). These data are taken from a study of cytotoxic CD8 clonotypes in ibrutinib-treated CLL. Whole-study context: Timing of response sample collection was a median roughly twelve months after treatment start, with a range of 6 to 36. General study points: Clonality (at baseline) was higher than in age-matched healthy donors and tracked circulating CD8+ T-cell counts.

This material consisted of PBMCs, taken after 24 months of ibrutinib treatment. This receptor was obtained from a human donor with chronic lymphocytic leukemia. The chain is built from TRBV27 and TRBJ1-1; 8 positions agree with TRBD1. The CDR3 is CASSLGTGGITEAFF. CDR3 DNA sequence: TGTGCCAGCAGTTTGGGAACAGGGGGGATCACTGAAGCTTTCTTT.